These 16 T cell receptor beta chains were all obtained from the same sample, sequenced in a study of OX40 agonist ivuxolimab in advanced cancers. Libraries were prepared by immunoSEQ multiplex PCR; TCRdb keeps only in-frame clonotypes and omits some of them. The table has 50,000 or so clones, about 91% seen once. The starting material was CD4+ or CD8+ T cells sorted from blood, obtained in a trial of the OX40 agonist ivuxolimab. The receptors originated from an adult with an advanced solid tumor such as melanoma, head and neck, liver or kidney cancer.

This chain links TRBV19 with TRBJ2-7; possible D gene TRBD1, 5 bases. Germline V gives CDR1 LNHDA, CDR2 SQIVND (reference sequence). Deletions cut 11 bases from V and 3 bases from J, with 14 bases between. The CDR3 covers 12 residues. The DNA for the CDR3 is TGTGCCCGCAAGGGGCCTGACTACGAGCAGTACTTC. Its translation: CARKGPDYEQYF.

The chain couples TRBV4-3 to TRBJ2-7; TRBD2 matches at 10 bases. The CDR3 runs to 16 residues. Germline CDR1 is LGHNA and CDR2 is YSLEER. The V segment lost 0 bases and the J segment 1 base; nucleotides outside the gene matches: 3. The CDR3 nucleotides read TGCGCCAGCAGCCAAGAGGTAGCGGGGGGATCCTACGAGCAGTACTTC. Its translation is CASSQEVAGGSYEQYF.

The chain joins TRBV13 to TRBJ2-7; a possible D gene is TRBD2 (5 bases). The ends were cut back, 5 bases at V and 3 bases at J, with 14 bases in the middle. Per germline, CDR1 PRHDT and CDR2 FYEKMQ (reference sequence). The CDR3 runs 14 residues. In nucleotides, the CDR3 is TGTGCCAGCAGCGACATTAACGGGGACTACGAGCAGTACTTC. It is translated as CASSDINGDYEQYF.

This sequence joins TRBV7-2 and TRBJ1-2, with no clear D. The CDR3 spans 15 residues. CDR1 and CDR2 (germline): SGHTA, FQGNSA. V lost 3 bases, J lost 0 bases, and 11 bases lay in between. The CDR3 DNA reads TGTGCCAGCAGCTTGGCAGGACCGACTAACTATGGCTACACCTTC. This codes for CASSLAGPTNYGYTF.

This clone was seen only once. The V call is TRBV7-9, the J call TRBJ2-1, with 8 bases that match TRBD1. Trimming removed 3 bases from V and 4 bases from J; junction bases left unmatched: 2. In germline, CDR1 is SEHNR, CDR2 FQNEAQ (reference sequence). This CDR3 region has 14 residues. The CDR3 coding sequence is TGTGCCAGCAGCTTCACAGGGGGGTACAATGAGCAGTTCTTC. It encodes CASSFTGGYNEQFF.

The chain carries TRBV4-1 and TRBJ2-1; D ambiguous. The CDR3 has 13 amino acids. Trimming cost V 1 base and J 6 bases, with 7 bases left between them. Per germline, CDR1 MGHRA and CDR2 YSYEKL. This CDR3 reads CASSQGRSNEQFF. CDR3 in DNA: TGCGCCAGCAGCCAAGGACGGTCCAATGAGCAGTTCTTC.

The chain uses TRBV5-4 and TRBJ2-7; 7 bases map to TRBD1. Losses at the gene ends were 8 bases for V and 2 bases for J; bases not matched to a gene: 7. The CDR3 length is 13 residues. Germline V gene sequence: CDR1 SGHNT, CDR2 YYREEE (reference sequence). The CDR3 bases are TGTGCCAGTCAGGGGACAGAGACCTACGAGCAGTACTTC. It codes for CASQGTETYEQYF. Using reference TRBV5-4 and TRBJ2-7 for the parts outside the CDR3, the full variable domain is ETGVTQSPTHLIKTRGQQVTLRCSSQSGHNTVSWYQQALGQGPQFIFQYYREEENGRGNFPPRFSGLQFPNYSSELNVNALELDDSALYLCASQGTETYEQYFGPGTRLTVT.

The chain recombines TRBV27 with TRBJ2-7; a weak D match, TRBD1 (5 bases). CDR1 and CDR2 from the germline V gene are MNHEY and SMNVEV (reference sequence). Trimming removed 2 bases at V and 3 bases at J, with 17 bases between. CDR3 length: 16 amino acids. The CDR3 here is CASSLAGHSLIYEQYF. The DNA of the CDR3 is TGTGCCAGCAGTTTAGCCGGACACAGTCTTATCTACGAGCAGTACTTC.

J is TRBJ1-2 and V is TRBV19; D is possibly TRBD1 (6 bases). The CDR3 totals 15 residues. Per the germline V gene, CDR1 is LNHDA and CDR2 is SQIVND (reference sequence). V lost 5 bases and J 3 bases, leaving 16 bases between the germline ends. CDR3 loop: CASSPLGQSDYGYTF. CDR3 DNA sequence: TGTGCCAGTAGTCCGCTAGGACAGTCGGACTATGGCTACACCTTC.

This clone is a singleton in its sample. This rearrangement joins TRBV15 to TRBJ1-5; the D is unclear. The V end lost 0 bases, the J end lost 5 bases, and 14 bases lay between the germline ends. The length of the CDR3 is 16 residues. From germline, CDR1 is LNHNV and CDR2 YYDKDF (reference sequence). The CDR3 region is CATSRDRNYGYQPQHF. CDR3 in DNA: TGTGCCACCAGCAGAGATAGGAATTACGGTTATCAGCCCCAGCATTTT.

The chain couples TRBV7-8 to TRBJ1-1; D is ambiguous. The CDR3 runs to 15 residues. Germline lookup yields CDR1 SGHVS and CDR2 FQNEAQ. The V end lost 1 base, the J end lost 1 base, and 10 bases lay between the germline ends. CDR3 loop: CASSLGVGSNTEAFF. CDR3 coding DNA: TGTGCCAGCAGCTTAGGTGTAGGGTCGAACACTGAAGCTTTCTTT.

V usage is TRBV7-6 and J usage is TRBJ2-5, with no clear D. Per germline, CDR1 SGHVS and CDR2 FNYEAQ. CDR3 length: 11 residues. Trimming cost V 8 bases and J 2 bases, with 6 bases left between them. CDR3 protein: CASFLQETQYF. In nucleotides, the CDR3 is TGTGCCAGCTTCCTACAAGAGACCCAGTACTTC.

The chain links TRBV4-1 to TRBJ1-5; maybe TRBD1 (6 bases). The V end lost 1 base, the J end lost 4 bases, and 17 bases lay between the germline ends. The CDR3 is 17 amino acids. Germline values: CDR1 MGHRA, CDR2 YSYEKL. Written as DNA, the CDR3 is TGCGCCAGCAGCCAAGGGAACGGGGGGGGGCTGAATCAGCCCCAGCATTTT. Its translation is CASSQGNGGGLNQPQHF.

This sequence joins TRBV15 and TRBJ1-1; D unresolved. Trimming cost V 0 bases and J 2 bases, with 13 bases left between them. In germline, CDR1 is LNHNV, CDR2 YYDKDF (reference sequence). The CDR3 totals 16 residues. Here the CDR3 reads CATSRDPDTYNTEAFF. The CDR3 region has the DNA TGTGCCACCAGCAGAGACCCTGACACGTACAACACTGAAGCTTTCTTT. Drawing the rest from reference TRBV15 and TRBJ1-1, the complete variable domain is DAMVIQNPRYQVTQFGKPVTLSCSQTLNHNVMYWYQQKSSQAPKLLFHYYDKDFNNEADTPDNFQSRRPNTSFCFLDIRSPGLGDTAMYLCATSRDPDTYNTEAFFGQGTRLTVV.

This clone is medium-sized in the sample. The rearrangement joins TRBV4-2 to TRBJ2-7; D remains unclear. This CDR3 comprises 15 residues. Germline lookup yields CDR1 LGHNA and CDR2 YNFKEQ. Trimming cost V 0 bases and J 0 bases, with 9 bases left between them. The CDR3 DNA follows: TGTGCCAGCAGCCAAGAATTGAGGAGCTCCTACGAGCAGTACTTC. It codes for CASSQELRSSYEQYF.

The V and J genes are TRBV4-1 and TRBJ2-2; maybe TRBD2 (6 bases). With 0 bases removed from V and 0 bases from J, the gap between germline ends came to 14 bases. There are 18 residues in the CDR3. Germline V CDR1 and CDR2: MGHRA, YSYEKL. DNA of the CDR3: TGCGCCAGCAGCCAAGATGGCGGGGCCTACGCGAACACCGGGGAGCTGTTTTTT. Protein sequence: CASSQDGGAYANTGELFF.